A single T cell receptor beta chain is shown here with its context. The sample is drawn from a study of blood T cells in healthy people across ages. Every donor provided ten milliliters of peripheral blood. V lost 2 bases and J lost 3; bases outside the gene matches: 9. Germline V gene data show CDR1 as KGHDR and CDR2 as SFDVKD. This CDR3 spans 18 amino acids. It was with a sample-barcoded 5' primer and a J-beta primer mix that a second PCR of roughly 7 to 12 cycles was run. A template-switch adaptor containing 12 random nucleotides labeled each cDNA molecule. TCRdb processed the 5' RACE reads anew with MiXCR; each CDR3 protein has one entry. The repertoire consists of hundreds of thousands of distinct CDR3 sequences, with approximately 60% occurring once and the leading ten covering roughly 24%.

The chain couples TRBV24-1 to TRBJ2-1; 10 bases are a match to TRBD1. The clonotype comes from a man between 35 and 55 years old in good health. The sequencing input was blood. In nucleotides, the CDR3 is TGTGCCACCAGTGATTCCCTTCCGGACAGGGGGATCTACAATGAGCAGTTCTTC. Protein product: CATSDSLPDRGIYNEQFF.